The sequence of this T cell receptor beta chain was determined in a study of long-term antiretroviral therapy in people with HIV. Study-level results: All time points showed a repertoire dominated by clones expanded before ART.

This clone occurred a few times. The antigen is undetermined. With survey level as its setting, the immunoSEQ assay was v3.0. Data came from immunoSEQ multiplex PCR; TCRdb stores just in-frame clones and leaves some out. This table holds approximately 19,000 clones, 79% found once. Germline trimming cut 2 bases from V and 8 bases from J; bases unmatched to any gene: 4. The CDR3 totals 14 residues. CDR1 and CDR2 (germline): MNHEY, SVGAGI. Every one of the donors gave at least one pre-ART PBMC sample and at least two post-ART PBMC samples. Every participant with HIV received treatment in the United States. Every sample had roughly 1-11 million cryopreserved PBMC in it before DNA extraction.

The clonotype was recovered from a man between 18 and 29 years old with HIV. Here the sequenced sample was unsorted PBMCs, taken at the start of antiretroviral therapy, before treatment. The rearrangement uses TRBV6-5 and TRBJ1-2; 11 bases are shared with TRBD1. The CDR3 nucleotides read TGTGCCAGCAGTTACGGACAGGGGGCAGAAGGCTACACCTTC. Translating gives CASSYGQGAEGYTF.